A selection of T cell receptor beta chains follows, all from one sample in a study of tumor-infiltrating lymphocytes in primary liver carcinoma. MiXCR, run by TCRdb on the multiplex PCR reads, gives a single entry per CDR3 protein. The table includes approximately 73,000 distinct CDR3 sequences, over 55% detected once. The material sequenced was liver tumor tissue from sampling region 4. The receptors originated from a woman aged 55-69 years with primary liver carcinoma and hepatitis B virus infection. Both conserved end residues are part of each CDR3. D genes are given only for firm matches. For some rows the clone size is stated as once, few or many, or as a class when expanded; others skip it.

-	TRBV12-3/TRBV12-4	TRBJ2-7	TRBD1	CASSPRDRAVGRSYF	TGTGCCAGTAGTCCTCGGGACAGGGCCGTCGGCCGATCATACTTC
-	TRBV12-3/TRBV12-4	TRBJ1-6	-	CDSSLAARAAYSPLHF	TGTGACAGCAGTTTAGCCGCCAGGGCGGCCTATTCACCCCTCCACTTT
-	TRBV11-2	TRBJ2-7	-	CARTTPGRKARGEQYF	TGTGCCCGCACGACTCCAGGGCGGAAGGCAAGGGGGGAGCAGTACTTC
few	TRBV11-2	TRBJ2-1	-	CASSQELGKNGQSF	TGTGCCAGCAGCCAAGAATTGGGGAAGAATGGGCAGTCCTTC
-	TRBV2	TRBJ2-3	-	CASRSSERSDTQYF	TGTGCCAGCAGGTCTTCTGAGCGTTCAGATACGCAGTATTTT
few	TRBV7-3	TRBJ1-1	TRBD1	CASSPGTGATEAFF	TGTGCCAGCAGCCCCGGGACAGGGGCCACTGAAGCTTTCTTT
-	TRBV29-1	TRBJ2-5	TRBD2	CSVEKAGAVPETQYF	TGCAGCGTTGAAAAAGCGGGAGCCGTTCCGGAGACCCAGTACTTC
-	TRBV11-2	TRBJ1-4	-	CASSLQDKGEKLYF	TGTGCCAGCAGCCTCCAGGACAAGGGTGAAAAACTGTATTTT
many	TRBV5-1	TRBJ1-1	-	CASSLRGQITFF	TGCGCCAGCAGCTTGCGCGGGCAGATAACTTTCTTT
-	TRBV11-2	TRBJ2-3	TRBD2	CASSSWGLVGENVDTQYF	TGTGCTAGCAGCTCTTGGGGACTAGTGGGAGAAAATGTAGATACGCAGTATTTT
-	TRBV12-3/TRBV12-4	TRBJ1-6	-	CASSHGAGWNSSLHF	TGTGCCAGCAGTCATGGTGCAGGGTGGAATTCATCCCTCCACTTT